These 27 T cell receptor beta chains were sequenced from one sample in a study of cytotoxic CD8 clonotypes in ibrutinib-treated CLL (dated by TCRdb to the early 2020s). The sample's time point, from its label and the paper: roughly 12 months on ibrutinib. Library construction relied on the immunoSEQ multiplex PCR assay. Imported from immuneACCESS, the table was reduced by TCRdb to in-frame sequences with V and J called. These copies leave out some clones; in studies compared against another copy, an unresolved V gene accounts for under half, and the cause of the remainder is not known. The sample data list 160,000 or so clones, and roughly 80% of these were observed just once. The top ten clonotypes cover roughly 2% of the sample. The sequences come from PBMCs, collected after 12 months of ibrutinib treatment. These TCRs come from a human donor with chronic lymphocytic leukemia.

The chain is built from TRBV5-5 and TRBJ2-5; D unclear. CDR3 length equals 16 residues. V was shortened by 0 bases and J by 4 bases, with 16 bases between the two germline ends. Germline values: CDR1 SGHKS, CDR2 YYEKEE (reference sequence). The CDR3 loop is CASSLGGRMGSETQYF. The CDR3 nucleotides read TGTGCCAGCAGCTTGGGGGGAAGAATGGGATCAGAGACCCAGTACTTC. Based on the CDR3 plus reference TRBV5-5 and TRBJ2-5, the full variable domain is DAGVTQSPTHLIKTRGQQVTLRCSPISGHKSVSWYQQVLGQGPQFIFQYYEKEERGRGNFPDRFSARQFPNYSSELNVNALLLGDSALYLCASSLGGRMGSETQYFGPGTRLLVL.

The chain is built from TRBV30 and TRBJ1-3; the D is unclear. V dropped 0 bases and J dropped 14 bases, with 14 bases sitting between them. There are 12 residues in the CDR3. Germline V gives CDR1 GTSNPN, CDR2 SVGIG (reference sequence). In DNA form, the CDR3 reads TGTGCCTGGAGTGTAAGCAGCACTGCCGTATATTTT. Amino acid sequence: CAWSVSSTAVYF.

V usage is TRBV30 and J usage is TRBJ1-3, with D possibly being TRBD1 (6 bases). Germline V gives CDR1 GTSNPN, CDR2 SVGIG (reference sequence). The CDR3 totals 14 residues. V was cut by 0 bases and J by 3 bases, with 9 bases left in between. This CDR3 reads CAWSVQGGGNTIYF. DNA of the CDR3: TGTGCCTGGAGTGTACAAGGGGGTGGAAACACCATATATTTT.

CDR3 loop: CASSGGLSPGTLPWAFF. The CDR3 nucleotides read TGTGCCAGCAGCGGTGGACTGTCACCAGGGACACTCCCATGGGCTTTCTTT. J is TRBJ1-1 and V is TRBV9; the D gene is possibly TRBD1 (6 bases). V was shortened by 3 bases and J by 11 bases, with 29 bases between the two germline ends. The germline V gene encodes CDR1 SGDLS and CDR2 YYNGEE. This CDR3 region has 17 residues.

The rearrangement links TRBV5-1 to TRBJ2-3, with D unclear. CDR3 length: 14 amino acids. Trimming shortened V by 6 bases and J by 0 bases, and 11 bases separated the two germline ends. Germline values: CDR1 SGHRS, CDR2 YFSETQ. The CDR3 is CASTIRASTDTQYF. The DNA of the CDR3 is TGCGCCAGCACAATCCGGGCTAGCACAGATACGCAGTATTTT.

This clone was counted a few times. The chain uses TRBV5-1 and TRBJ1-1; 8 positions agree with TRBD1. CDR1 and CDR2 (germline): SGHRS, YFSETQ. V was clipped by 2 bases and J by 2 bases; unmatched bases: 8. The CDR3 extends over 16 amino acids. The CDR3 loop is CASSFLGQDFNTEAFF. CDR3 in DNA: TGCGCCAGCAGCTTCCTGGGACAGGACTTCAACACTGAAGCTTTCTTT. Drawing the rest from reference TRBV5-1 and TRBJ1-1, the complete variable domain is KAGVTQTPRYLIKTRGQQVTLSCSPISGHRSVSWYQQTPGQGLQFLFEYFSETQRNKGNFPGRFSGRQFSNSRSEMNVSTLELGDSALYLCASSFLGQDFNTEAFFGQGTRLTVV.

The J gene is TRBJ1-2, the V gene TRBV9; maybe TRBD1 (6 bases). The CDR3 extends over 14 amino acids. Germline CDR1 SGDLS, CDR2 YYNGEE. V gave up 3 bases and J gave up 8 bases, with 17 bases separating them. The CDR3 DNA reads as TGTGCCAGCAGCGCGAGGGACACCGAGTGGGGCTACACCTTC. As protein: CASSARDTEWGYTF.

This chain uses TRBV9 with TRBJ2-3, with 9 nucleotides matching TRBD2. Germline V gives CDR1 SGDLS, CDR2 YYNGEE. V lost 1 base to trimming and J lost 6 bases; unmatched junction nucleotides: 12. The CDR3 is 17 amino acids. CDR3 in DNA: TGTGCCAGCAGCGTACAATTGGGCGGGGGGGCCACCGATACGCAGTATTTT. Encoded protein: CASSVQLGGGATDTQYF.

This clone was seen ten or more times. This sequence joins TRBV7-8 and TRBJ2-3; 9 bases agree with TRBD2. J lost 1 base, V lost 2 bases, and 13 bases had no gene match. The CDR3 consists of 19 residues. Germline CDR1 SGHVS, CDR2 FQNEAQ. The DNA for the CDR3 is TGTGCCAGCAGCTTAATATACCCTACGCGACTAGCGGGCACAGATACGCAGTATTTT. As protein: CASSLIYPTRLAGTDTQYF.

J is TRBJ2-5 and V is TRBV19, with 11 bases aligning to TRBD2. In germline, CDR1 is LNHDA, CDR2 SQIVND (reference sequence). CDR3 length equals 16 residues. The trim removed 3 bases at V and 4 bases at J, leaving 7 bases unmatched. CDR3 loop: CASSMEGLAVGETQYF. For the CDR3, the DNA is TGTGCCAGTAGTATGGAGGGACTAGCGGTCGGAGAGACCCAGTACTTC.

The V call is TRBV10-3, the J call TRBJ1-6, with D possibly being TRBD1 (6 bases). V was pared by 10 bases and J by 8 bases, with 24 bases between. This CDR3 spans 16 amino acids. Germline CDR1 reads ENHRY; CDR2 reads SYGVKD. The CDR3 coding sequence is TGTGCCAGCAGGCCTCGACCCGGACAGACGCATTCACCCCTCCACTTT. Amino acid sequence: CASRPRPGQTHSPLHF.

This chain uses TRBV19 with TRBJ1-4; D not resolved. The V gene lost 5 bases and the J gene lost 5 bases, with 12 bases spanning the gap. The CDR3 has 14 residues. The V gene's germline CDR1 is LNHDA and CDR2 SQIVND (reference sequence). CDR3 DNA: TGTGCCAGTAGTCCCATCGACGGGAATGAAAAACTGTTTTTT. Encoded protein: CASSPIDGNEKLFF.

The rearrangement uses TRBV10-3 and TRBJ1-3; D call uncertain. The CDR3 spans 15 residues. The V gene's germline CDR1 is ENHRY and CDR2 SYGVKD. The V end was cut by 0 bases, the J end by 4 bases, with 10 bases between. The chain's CDR3 is CAISESEVTGNTIYF. CDR3 sequence (DNA): TGTGCCATCAGTGAGTCCGAGGTTACAGGAAACACCATATATTTT.

The rearrangement uses TRBV29-1 and TRBJ1-5; tentatively, D is TRBD1 (5 bases). The CDR3 is 14 amino acids. Germline values: CDR1 SQVTM, CDR2 ANQGSEA. V lost 6 bases to trimming and J lost 12 bases, with 24 bases between them. The CDR3 DNA reads as TGCAGCGTCGTTGAGGGACCTCACACTGGGAACCAGCATTTT. Its translation: CSVVEGPHTGNQHF.

This clone was observed a handful of times. The CDR3 nucleotides are TGTGCCAGCAGTTACCCGGGGGGGATAATCAAGCTTTATCAGCCCCAGCATTTT. Its protein product is CASSYPGGIIKLYQPQHF. This chain joins TRBV6-7 and TRBJ1-5; tentatively, D is TRBD1 (5 bases). TRBV6-7 is recorded as an ORF, its role being uncertain. V gave up 2 bases and J gave up 5 bases, with 22 bases separating them. This CDR3 contains 18 residues.

The rearrangement uses TRBV7-6 and TRBJ2-7; D possibly uses TRBD1 or TRBD2 (5 bases each). V was trimmed by 6 bases and J by 2 bases, leaving 11 bases between them. Germline V gives CDR1 SGHVS, CDR2 FNYEAQ. This CDR3 spans 13 amino acids. The CDR3 DNA reads as TGTGCCAGCAGGAGGGACGGAGCCTACGAGCAGTACTTC. This codes for CASRRDGAYEQYF.

V is TRBV6-1 and J is TRBJ1-3; D is perhaps TRBD1 (6 bases). Trimming removed 7 bases from V and 1 base from J, with 11 bases in between. There are 14 residues in the CDR3. The germline CDR1 and CDR2 sequences are MNHNS and SASEGT. The CDR3 coding sequence is TGTGCCAGCACCTTAGGGGGTTCTGGAAACACCATATATTTT. Translation gives CASTLGGSGNTIYF.

In DNA form, the CDR3 reads TGTGCCAGCAGCTTCCGGACAGGCCTAAATCAGCCCCAGCATTTT. Its protein is CASSFRTGLNQPQHF. This chain connects TRBV5-6 to TRBJ1-5; 7 bases align to TRBD1. Germline CDR1 reads SGHDT; CDR2 reads YYEEEE. After removal of 2 bases from V and 4 bases from J, the junction contained 6 bases not matched to a gene. The CDR3 covers 15 residues.

This clone was seen only once. V is TRBV6-5 and J is TRBJ2-7, with 10 bases that match TRBD1. Germline values: CDR1 MNHEY, CDR2 SVGAGI. The CDR3 sequence is 13 residues long. V gave up 4 bases and J gave up 4 bases; unmatched junction bases: 1. CDR3 bases: TGTGCCAGCAGTTGGGGACAGGGGTACGAGCAGTACTTC. Protein product: CASSWGQGYEQYF.

Note on this clone: Other nucleotide sequences in the sample specify the same CDR3. This chain links TRBV6-5 with TRBJ1-5, with D hard to call. The CDR3 is made up of 13 amino acids. Per germline, CDR1 MNHEY and CDR2 SVGAGI. The V end was cut by 2 bases, the J end by 4 bases, with 6 bases between. The CDR3 DNA reads TGTGCCAGCAGTTACCGGGGTAATCAGCCCCAGCATTTT. Translated: CASSYRGNQPQHF.

This chain links TRBV12-5 with TRBJ2-3; 7 nucleotides match TRBD2. In germline, CDR1 is LGHNT, CDR2 FRNRAP. V trimming: 1 base; J trimming: 1 base; junction bases outside the gene matches: 2. The CDR3 runs 15 residues. The CDR3 spells CASGLGRGGTDTQYF. As DNA, the CDR3 is TGTGCTAGTGGTTTGGGTCGGGGGGGCACAGATACGCAGTATTTT.

V usage is TRBV7-2 and J usage is TRBJ2-3; TRBD2 agrees at 11 bases. Unmatched junction bases numbered 2, after V lost 0 bases and J lost 6 bases. The germline V gene encodes CDR1 SGHTA and CDR2 FQGNSA. This CDR3 is 15 amino acids long. The CDR3 here is CASSLASGGADTQYF. CDR3 DNA: TGTGCCAGCAGCTTAGCTAGCGGGGGGGCGGATACGCAGTATTTT.

This clone was picked up a small number of times. This chain connects TRBV7-7 to TRBJ2-1; tentatively, D is TRBD2 (5 bases). This CDR3 region has 16 residues. Germline V gene sequence: CDR1 SSHAT, CDR2 FNYEAQ (reference sequence). V was clipped by 1 base and J by 1 base, with 11 bases between them. As DNA, the CDR3 is TGTGCCAGCAGCTTAGGGGCAGGACTGTCCTACAATGAGCAGTTCTTC. It codes for CASSLGAGLSYNEQFF.

This clone was detected a few times. The genes are TRBV10-2 and TRBJ1-3; D is uncertain. Trimming shortened V by 3 bases and J by 5 bases, and 2 bases separated the two germline ends. The CDR3 length is 11 residues. Germline CDR1 and CDR2: WSHSY and SAAADI. The CDR3 loop reads CASSERNTIYF. The CDR3, as DNA: TGCGCCAGCAGTGAACGAAACACCATATATTTT.

V gene TRBV2 combines with J gene TRBJ1-5, with D uncertain. In germline, CDR1 is SNHLY, CDR2 FYNNEI. The CDR3 spans 13 residues. Deletions cut 3 bases from V and 3 bases from J, with 6 bases between. The CDR3 loop reads CASSEGNNQPQHF. CDR3 bases: TGTGCCAGCAGTGAGGGGAACAATCAGCCCCAGCATTTT. The whole variable domain, remainder taken from reference TRBV2 and TRBJ1-5, is EPEVTQTPSHQVTQMGQEVILRCVPISNHLYFYWYRQILGQKVEFLVSFYNNEISEKSEIFDDQFSVERPDGSNFTLKIRSTKLEDSAMYFCASSEGNNQPQHFGDGTRLSIL.

The genes are TRBV7-2 and TRBJ1-2, with D possibly matching TRBD1 (6 bases). V dropped 5 bases and J dropped 4 bases, with 14 bases sitting between them. Germline-derived CDR1 and CDR2 are SGHTA and FQGNSA. This CDR3 has 14 amino acids. In nucleotides, the CDR3 is TGTGCCAGCAGCCTCCCCCCCAGGGGCTATGGCTACACCTTC. Translation gives CASSLPPRGYGYTF.

This chain links TRBV29-1 with TRBJ2-7; 9 bases fit TRBD1. Germline lookup yields CDR1 SQVTM and CDR2 ANQGSEA. V shed 7 bases, J shed 5 bases, and the junction held 3 bases outside the gene matches. This CDR3 is built from 11 residues. CDR3 coding DNA: TGCAGCGCCTGGACAGGGGACGAGCAGTACTTC. Its protein product is CSAWTGDEQYF.